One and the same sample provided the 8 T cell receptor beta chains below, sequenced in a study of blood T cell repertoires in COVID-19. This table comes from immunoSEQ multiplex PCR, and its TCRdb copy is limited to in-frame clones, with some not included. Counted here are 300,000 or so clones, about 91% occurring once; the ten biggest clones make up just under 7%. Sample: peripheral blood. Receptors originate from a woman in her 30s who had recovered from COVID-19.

In DNA form, the CDR3 reads TGTGCCAGCAGCCCCCGTCCCCAGGGGGGAAACACTGAAGCTTTCTTT. Its translation: CASSPRPQGGNTEAFF. The chain joins TRBV7-2 to TRBJ1-1; 7 bases map to TRBD1. The trim removed 5 bases at V and 2 bases at J, leaving 11 bases unmatched. CDR3 length: 16 residues. CDR1 and CDR2 from the germline V gene are SGHTA and FQGNSA.

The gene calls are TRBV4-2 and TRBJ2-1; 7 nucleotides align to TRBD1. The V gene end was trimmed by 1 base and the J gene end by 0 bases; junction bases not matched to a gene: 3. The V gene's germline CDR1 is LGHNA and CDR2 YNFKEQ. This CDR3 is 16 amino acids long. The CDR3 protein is CASSQGGQNSYNEQFF. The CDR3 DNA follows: TGTGCCAGCAGCCAAGGGGGACAGAACTCCTACAATGAGCAGTTCTTC.

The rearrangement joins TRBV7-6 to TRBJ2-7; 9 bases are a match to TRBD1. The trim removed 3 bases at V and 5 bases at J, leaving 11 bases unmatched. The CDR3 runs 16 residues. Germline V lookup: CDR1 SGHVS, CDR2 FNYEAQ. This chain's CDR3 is CASSFPSGTGPHEQYF. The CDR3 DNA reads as TGTGCCAGCAGCTTTCCCTCCGGGACAGGGCCCCACGAGCAGTACTTC.

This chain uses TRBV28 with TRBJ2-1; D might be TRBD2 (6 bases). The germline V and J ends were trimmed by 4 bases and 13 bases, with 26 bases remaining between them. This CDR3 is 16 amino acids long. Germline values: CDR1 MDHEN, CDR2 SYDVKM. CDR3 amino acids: CASSSPTSSSFHSQFF. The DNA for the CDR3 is TGTGCCAGCAGTTCCCCCACTAGCTCGTCGTTCCACTCCCAGTTCTTC. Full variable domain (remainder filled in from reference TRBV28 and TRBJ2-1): DVKVTQSSRYLVKRTGEKVFLECVQDMDHENMFWYRQDPGLGLRLIYFSYDVKMKEKGDIPEGYSVSREKKERFSLILESASTNQTSMYLCASSSPTSSSFHSQFFGPGTRLTVL.

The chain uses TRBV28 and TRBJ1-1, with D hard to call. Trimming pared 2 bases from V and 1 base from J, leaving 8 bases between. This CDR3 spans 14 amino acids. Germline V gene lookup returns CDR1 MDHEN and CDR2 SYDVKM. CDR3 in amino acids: CASSLIYKNTEAFF. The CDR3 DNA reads TGTGCCAGCAGTTTAATTTACAAGAACACTGAAGCTTTCTTT.

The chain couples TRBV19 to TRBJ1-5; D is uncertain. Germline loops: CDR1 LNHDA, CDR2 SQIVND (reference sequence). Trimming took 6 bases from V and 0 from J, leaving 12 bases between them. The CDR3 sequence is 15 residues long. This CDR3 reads CASRREPYSNQPQHF. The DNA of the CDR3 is TGTGCCAGTAGGAGAGAACCCTATAGCAATCAGCCCCAGCATTTT. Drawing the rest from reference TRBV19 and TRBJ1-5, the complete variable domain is DGGITQSPKYLFRKEGQNVTLSCEQNLNHDAMYWYRQDPGQGLRLIYYSQIVNDFQKGDIAEGYSVSREKKESFPLTVTSAQKNPTAFYLCASRREPYSNQPQHFGDGTRLSIL.

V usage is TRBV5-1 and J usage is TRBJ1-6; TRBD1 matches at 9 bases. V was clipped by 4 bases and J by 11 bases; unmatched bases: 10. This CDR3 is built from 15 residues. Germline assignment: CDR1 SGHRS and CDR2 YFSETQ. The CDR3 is CASSPGQGGRPPLHF. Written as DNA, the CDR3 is TGCGCCAGCAGCCCGGGACAGGGTGGTAGGCCACCCCTCCACTTT.

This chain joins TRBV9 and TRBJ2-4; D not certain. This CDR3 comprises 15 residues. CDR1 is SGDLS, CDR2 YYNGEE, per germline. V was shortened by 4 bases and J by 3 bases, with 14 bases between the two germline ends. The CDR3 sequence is CASSSWARFKNIQYF. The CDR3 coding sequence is TGTGCCAGCAGCTCCTGGGCGAGATTCAAAAACATTCAGTACTTC.